Listed below are T cell receptor beta chains from one sample, sequenced in a study of siplizumab effects on memory and regulatory T cells. Profiled with immunoSEQ multiplex PCR; TCRdb holds only in-frame clones, not every one. The sample yields around 78,000 clones, 91% seen once. The specimen was CD8+ T cells sorted from blood. Source of these receptors: a human donor in good health. Each CDR3 is given with its conserved first and last residue. A D gene is named only where the DNA matches it firmly. For some rows the clone size is stated as once, few or many, or as a class when expanded; others skip it.

v_call	j_call	d_call	clone_size	cdr3_nt	cdr3_aa
TRBV11-2	TRBJ2-1	.	.	TGTGCCAGCAGCCACCCTATGAGGGAATTGGACAATGAGCAGTTCTTC	CASSHPMRELDNEQFF
TRBV28	TRBJ2-2	.	.	TGTGCCAGCAGTTTACCCCAGAACACCGGGGAGCTGTTTTTT	CASSLPQNTGELFF
TRBV19	TRBJ1-1	.	.	TGTGCCAGTAGCCCCGGGGGGTTCACTGAAGCTTTCTTT	CASSPGGFTEAFF
TRBV4-2	TRBJ1-5	TRBD1	.	TGTGCCAGCAGCCAAGTAGACAGGGGGCTTTATCTGCCCCAGCATTTT	CASSQVDRGLYLPQHF
TRBV7-9	TRBJ2-1	.	.	TGTGCCAGCAGCGCTTCCTGGGCCGACAATGAGCAGTTCTTC	CASSASWADNEQFF
TRBV6-6	TRBJ2-3	.	once	TGTGCCAGCAGTTACTCCCTAGATACGCAGTATTTT	CASSYSLDTQYF
TRBV7-8	TRBJ2-7	.	.	TGTGCCAGCAGCCTCTGGACAGCAAACCCTTACGAGCAGTACTTC	CASSLWTANPYEQYF
TRBV5-1	TRBJ2-1	.	.	TGCGCCAGCAGCTTGGTGGAGGGGCATTACAATGAGCAGTTCTTC	CASSLVEGHYNEQFF
TRBV27	TRBJ2-5	TRBD2	.	TGTGCCAGCAGTTTAATCCTAGCGGGGATCCAAGAGACCCAGTACTTC	CASSLILAGIQETQYF
TRBV15	TRBJ1-4	TRBD1	.	TGTGCCACCAGCAGAGTTCGACAGGGGGGTGCAACTAATGAAAAACTGTTTTTT	CATSRVRQGGATNEKLFF
TRBV19	TRBJ2-7	TRBD1	few	TGTGCCAGTAGTATCTCCGGACAGGGGTCCTACGAGCAGTACTTC	CASSISGQGSYEQYF
TRBV27	TRBJ1-6	.	.	TGTGCCAGCACCCTAGGGATAGGGGTGAATTCACCCCTCCACTTT	CASTLGIGVNSPLHF
TRBV4-1	TRBJ1-1	.	once	TGCGCCAGCAGCCAAGACCGTAGCGGGGTAAGGGAAGCTTTCTTT	CASSQDRSGVREAFF
TRBV6-5	TRBJ1-3	TRBD1	.	TGTGCCAGCAGTTACGGACAGGGCGGAAACACCATATATTTT	CASSYGQGGNTIYF
TRBV5-1	TRBJ2-5	.	.	TGCGCCAGCAGCTTTGGAATAGCGACTGCAGAGACCCAGTACTTC	CASSFGIATAETQYF
TRBV6-6	TRBJ2-1	.	few	TGTGCCACGAACGGGGGAGAGGTGAATGAGCAGTTCTTC	CATNGGEVNEQFF
TRBV5-4	TRBJ2-7	.	few	TGTGCCAGCAGCCAGGGGATTCGGGGGCGATCCTACGAGCAGTACTTC	CASSQGIRGRSYEQYF
TRBV5-4	TRBJ2-7	TRBD2	once	TGTGCCAGCAGCTCCGGCGGGGGGGCGAGGGAGCAGTACTTC	CASSSGGGAREQYF
TRBV15	TRBJ2-7	.	.	TGTGCCACCAGCAGAGATAAGTCCTCCTTCTACGAGCAGTACTTC	CATSRDKSSFYEQYF
TRBV11-2	TRBJ2-3	TRBD2	.	TGTGCCAGCAGCCACGGAGGCGGGGGGGGATGGAGCACAGATACGCAGTATTTT	CASSHGGGGGWSTDTQYF
TRBV7-7	TRBJ2-2	.	.	TGTGCTAGCAGCATTACAGGGTCCGGGGAGCTGTTTTTT	CASSITGSGELFF
TRBV7-9	TRBJ2-7	.	.	TGTGCCAGCAGCTTAAATGGGGCCAACACCTACGAGCAGTACTTC	CASSLNGANTYEQYF
TRBV19	TRBJ1-2	.	.	TGTGCCAGTAGGGCAGACTATGGCTACACCTTC	CASRADYGYTF
TRBV19	TRBJ2-2	.	.	TGTGCCAGTAGTATTGAGCACCCGAACACCGGGGAGCTGTTTTTT	CASSIEHPNTGELFF
TRBV13	TRBJ2-1	.	once	TGTGCCAGCAGCTTAGGCGGGGGTTTGTCTAGCAATGAGCAGTTCTTC	CASSLGGGLSSNEQFF
TRBV2	TRBJ1-1	.	few	TGTGCCAGCAGTGACTACGTTGAAGCTTTCTTT	CASSDYVEAFF
TRBV7-8	TRBJ2-7	TRBD2	.	TGTGCCAGCAGCTTAGAGGGGGGACTAGCGGCCTCCTACGAGCAGTACTTC	CASSLEGGLAASYEQYF
TRBV6-1	TRBJ1-1	.	.	TGTGCCAGCAGTGAGATTGGGGACATGAACACTGAAGCTTTCTTT	CASSEIGDMNTEAFF
TRBV27	TRBJ2-7	.	once	TGTGCCAGCAGTTTAGGCACGAGCTCCTACGAGCAGTACTTC	CASSLGTSSYEQYF
TRBV10-3	TRBJ1-2	.	.	TGTGCCATCAGTGAGTTAGGACCTGTGGGCTATGGCTACACCTTC	CAISELGPVGYGYTF
TRBV27	TRBJ2-7	TRBD1	.	TGTGCCAGCTCAATCGACAGGGGGGAGTCCTACGAGCAGTACTTC	CASSIDRGESYEQYF
TRBV19	TRBJ1-6	.	large	TGTGCCAGTAGTTGGCCTTCTTCACCCCTCCACTTT	CASSWPSSPLHF
TRBV6-5	TRBJ2-2	.	.	TGTGCCAGCAGTTACTCGGGGGGGCGCGGGGAGCTGTTTTTT	CASSYSGGRGELFF
TRBV27	TRBJ2-7	TRBD2	once	TGTGCCAGCAGTGATAGGACTAGCGGAGCCTACGAGCAGTACTTC	CASSDRTSGAYEQYF
TRBV6-5	TRBJ2-5	.	.	TGTGCCAGCAGTTTCATGGGGGGGGGCGATGAGGGGACCCAGTACTTC	CASSFMGGGDEGTQYF
TRBV29-1	TRBJ1-2	.	.	TGCAGCGTTGGGCCGAGCCTCTATGGCTACACCTTC	CSVGPSLYGYTF
TRBV6-1	TRBJ1-5	.	.	TGTGCCAGCGGGAACCGGGGACATAATCAGCCCCAGCATTTT	CASGNRGHNQPQHF
TRBV7-8	TRBJ1-3	.	.	TGTGCCAGCAGCTTAGAAGGTTGGGGAAACACCATATATTTT	CASSLEGWGNTIYF
TRBV6-5	TRBJ2-4	TRBD1	.	TGTGCCAGCAGTTCGCCAAATCAGGGGGCGAAGCAGTACTTC	CASSSPNQGAKQYF
TRBV5-4	TRBJ2-7	.	.	TGTGCCAGCAGTTTTCAGGGGTCTACCTCCTACGAGCAGTACTTC	CASSFQGSTSYEQYF
TRBV11-2	TRBJ2-3	.	.	TGTGCCAGCAGCTTATTGCGGGGTGTTACAGATACGCAGTATTTT	CASSLLRGVTDTQYF
TRBV27	TRBJ1-5	.	.	TGTGCCAGCAGTTTATCTGCAGTTTATAGCAATCAGCCCCAGCATTTT	CASSLSAVYSNQPQHF
TRBV5-5	TRBJ2-7	.	.	TGTGCCAGCAGCTTGGAGGGACTCAGCTACGAGCAGTACTTC	CASSLEGLSYEQYF
TRBV12-5	TRBJ2-5	.	.	TGTGCTAGTGGTTTGGGACTAGAAGAGACCCAGTACTTC	CASGLGLEETQYF
TRBV10-3	TRBJ2-5	.	.	TGTGCCATCAGTGAATTTCGGATACAAAGAGGGACCCAGTACTTC	CAISEFRIQRGTQYF
TRBV7-9	TRBJ2-7	.	.	TGTGCCAGCACCACCCCGACGGGGAGGGGGCCGTACGAGCAGTACTTC	CASTTPTGRGPYEQYF
TRBV7-2	TRBJ2-2	.	.	TGTGCCAGCAGCAGATTCCGGGGGCCAGAACCCGGGGAGAAGCTGTTTTTT	CASSRFRGPEPGEKLFF